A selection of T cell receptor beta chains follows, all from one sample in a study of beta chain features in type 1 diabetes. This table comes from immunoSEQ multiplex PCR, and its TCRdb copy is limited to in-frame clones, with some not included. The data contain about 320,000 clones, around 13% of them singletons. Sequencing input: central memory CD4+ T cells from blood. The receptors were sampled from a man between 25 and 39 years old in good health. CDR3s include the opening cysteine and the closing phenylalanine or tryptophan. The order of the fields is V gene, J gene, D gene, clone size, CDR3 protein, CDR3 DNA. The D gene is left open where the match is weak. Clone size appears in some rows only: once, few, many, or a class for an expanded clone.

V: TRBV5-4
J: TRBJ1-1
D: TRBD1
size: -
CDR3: CASSQGGNTEAFF
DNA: TGCGCCAGCAGCCAAGGGGGCAACACTGAAGCTTTCTTT

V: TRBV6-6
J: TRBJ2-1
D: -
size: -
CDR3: CASSYGISYNEQFF
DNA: TGTGCCAGCAGTTACGGGATTTCCTACAATGAGCAGTTCTTC

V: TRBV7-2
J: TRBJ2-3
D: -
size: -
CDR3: CASSATGIQSTDTQYF
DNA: TGTGCCAGCAGCGCAACGGGCATTCAATCCACAGATACGCAGTATTTT

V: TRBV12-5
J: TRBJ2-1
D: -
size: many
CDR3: CASGQGFNEQFF
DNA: TGTGCTAGTGGTCAGGGATTCAATGAGCAGTTCTTC

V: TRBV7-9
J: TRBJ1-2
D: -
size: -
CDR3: CASSPTTRSNYGYTF
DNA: TGTGCCAGCAGCCCCACCACACGGTCCAACTATGGCTACACCTTC

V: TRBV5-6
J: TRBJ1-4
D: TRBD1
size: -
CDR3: CASSLDLGGGYEKLFF
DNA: TGTGCCAGCAGCTTGGATCTAGGGGGCGGGTATGAAAAACTGTTTTTT

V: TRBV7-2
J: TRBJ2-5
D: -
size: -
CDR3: CASSLWGETQYF
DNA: TGTGCCAGCAGCTTATGGGGGGAGACCCAGTACTTC

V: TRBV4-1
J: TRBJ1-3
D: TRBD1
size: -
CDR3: CASSQDRTGGSGNTIYF
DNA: TGCGCCAGCAGCCAAGACCGGACAGGGGGCTCTGGAAACACCATATATTTT

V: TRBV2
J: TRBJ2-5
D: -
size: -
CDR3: CASSGGETQYF
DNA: TGTGCCAGCAGTGGAGGAGAGACCCAGTACTTC

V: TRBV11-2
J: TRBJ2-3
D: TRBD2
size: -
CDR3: CAISQTSGLLLAQYF
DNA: TGTGCCATTTCCCAGACTAGCGGGCTCCTATTGGCGCAGTATTTT

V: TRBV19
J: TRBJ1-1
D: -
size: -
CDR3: CASSIVSNTEAFF
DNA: TGTGCCAGTAGTATAGTGTCGAACACTGAAGCTTTCTTT

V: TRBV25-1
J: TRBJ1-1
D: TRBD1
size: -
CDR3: CASSSRDRGLTEAFF
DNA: TGTGCCAGCAGTTCGAGGGACAGGGGGCTCACTGAAGCTTTCTTT

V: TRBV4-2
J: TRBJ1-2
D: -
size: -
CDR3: CASSQDRTPNYGYTF
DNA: TGTGCCAGCAGCCAAGATAGAACACCTAACTATGGCTACACCTTC

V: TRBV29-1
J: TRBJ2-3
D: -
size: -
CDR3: CSAKMADTQYF
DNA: TGCAGCGCTAAGATGGCAGATACGCAGTATTTT

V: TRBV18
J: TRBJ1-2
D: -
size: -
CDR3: CASSPISRQEGYTF
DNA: TGTGCCAGCTCACCAATTTCCCGACAGGAGGGTTACACCTTC

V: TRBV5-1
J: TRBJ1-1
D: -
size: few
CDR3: CASSGPRQNTEAFF
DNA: TGCGCCAGTTCCGGACCCAGACAGAACACTGAAGCTTTCTTT

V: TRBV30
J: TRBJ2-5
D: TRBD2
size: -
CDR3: CAWSGTAGVTQYF
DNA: TGTGCCTGGAGTGGCACAGCGGGAGTGACCCAGTACTTC

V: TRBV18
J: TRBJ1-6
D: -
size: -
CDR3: CASSPIPNSPLHF
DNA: TGTGCCAGCTCACCCATCCCCAATTCACCCCTCCACTTT

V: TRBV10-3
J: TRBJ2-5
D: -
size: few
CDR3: CAISARDRETQYF
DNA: TGTGCCATCAGTGCTCGGGATAGGGAGACCCAGTACTTC

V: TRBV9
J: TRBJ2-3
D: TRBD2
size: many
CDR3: CASSVATTGGIGTDTQYF
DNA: TGTGCCAGCAGCGTAGCTACCACGGGGGGAATCGGCACAGATACGCAGTATTTT

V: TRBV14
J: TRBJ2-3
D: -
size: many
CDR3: CASSLALGGATDTQYF
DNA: TGTGCCAGCAGCCTAGCCCTGGGCGGAGCCACAGATACGCAGTATTTT

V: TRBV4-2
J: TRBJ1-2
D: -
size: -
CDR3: CASSQAQGDYGYTF
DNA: TGTGCCAGCAGCCAAGCTCAGGGCGACTATGGCTACACCTTC

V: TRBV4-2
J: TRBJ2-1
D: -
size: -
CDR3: CASSLDLNRFNEQFF
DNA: TGTGCCAGCAGCCTGGACCTGAACAGGTTCAATGAGCAGTTCTTC

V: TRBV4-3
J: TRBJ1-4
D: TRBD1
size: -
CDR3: CASSSHGTAEKLFF
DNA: TGCGCCAGCAGCTCCCACGGGACAGCAGAAAAACTGTTTTTT

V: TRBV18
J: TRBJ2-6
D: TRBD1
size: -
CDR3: CASSPLSGTGTTGANVLTF
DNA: TGTGCCAGCTCACCACTATCCGGGACAGGGACTACTGGGGCCAACGTCCTGACTTTC

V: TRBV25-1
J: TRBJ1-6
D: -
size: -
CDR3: CATTGPGNSPLHF
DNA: TGTGCCACTACGGGCCCGGGGAATTCACCCCTCCACTTT

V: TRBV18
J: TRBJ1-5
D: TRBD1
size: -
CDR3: CASSSQGADQPQHF
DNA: TGTGCCAGCTCATCCCAGGGGGCGGATCAGCCCCAGCATTTT

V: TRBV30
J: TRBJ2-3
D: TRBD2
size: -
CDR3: CALTSGSWADTQYF
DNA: TGTGCCCTAACTAGCGGGAGTTGGGCAGATACGCAGTATTTT

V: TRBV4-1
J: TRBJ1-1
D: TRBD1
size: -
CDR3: CASSQDPGGGTEAFF
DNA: TGCGCCAGCAGCCAAGACCCAGGGGGAGGGACTGAAGCTTTCTTT

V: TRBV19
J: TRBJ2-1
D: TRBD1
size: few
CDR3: CASSSTGTKYNEQFF
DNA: TGTGCCAGTAGTTCGACAGGGACGAAGTACAATGAGCAGTTCTTC

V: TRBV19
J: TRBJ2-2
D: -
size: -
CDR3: CASSIEQVNAGELFF
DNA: TGTGCCAGTAGTATAGAACAGGTCAACGCCGGGGAGCTGTTTTTT

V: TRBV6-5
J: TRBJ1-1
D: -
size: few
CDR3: CASRRRAEAFF
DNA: TGTGCCAGCAGGAGGAGAGCTGAAGCTTTCTTT

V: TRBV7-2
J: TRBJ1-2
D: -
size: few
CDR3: CASSLARAYGYTF
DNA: TGTGCCAGCAGCTTAGCAAGGGCCTATGGCTACACCTTC

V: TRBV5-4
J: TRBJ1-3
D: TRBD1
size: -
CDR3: CASSLGHRGQSGNTIYF
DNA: TGTGCCAGCAGCTTGGGGCACAGGGGGCAAAGTGGAAACACCATATATTTT

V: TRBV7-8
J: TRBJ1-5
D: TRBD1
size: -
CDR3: CASSWQGGRNQPQHF
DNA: TGTGCCAGCAGCTGGCAGGGGGGTCGCAATCAGCCCCAGCATTTT

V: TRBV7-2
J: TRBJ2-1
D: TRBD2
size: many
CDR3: CASSLGPSGDNEQFF
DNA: TGTGCCAGCAGCTTAGGTCCTAGCGGGGACAATGAGCAGTTCTTC

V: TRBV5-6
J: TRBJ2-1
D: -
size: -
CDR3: CASSLKYNEQFF
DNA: TGTGCCAGCAGCTTGAAGTACAATGAGCAGTTCTTC

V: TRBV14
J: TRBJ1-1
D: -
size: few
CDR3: CASSQESEAFF
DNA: TGTGCCAGCAGCCAAGAGTCTGAAGCTTTCTTT

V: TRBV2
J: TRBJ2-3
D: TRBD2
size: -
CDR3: CASSLAGGHADTQYF
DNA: TGTGCCAGCAGTTTAGCGGGGGGCCACGCAGATACGCAGTATTTT

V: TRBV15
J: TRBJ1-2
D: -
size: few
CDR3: CATSAVTRRGYTF
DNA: TGTGCCACCAGCGCCGTGACCCGCCGCGGCTACACCTTC

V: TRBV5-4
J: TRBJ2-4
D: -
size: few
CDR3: CASSPQPAGPGLKNIQYF
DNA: TGTGCCAGCAGCCCGCAACCCGCCGGGCCAGGACTAAAAAACATTCAGTACTTC

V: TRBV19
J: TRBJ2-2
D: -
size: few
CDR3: CASSIDRETRNTGELFF
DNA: TGTGCCAGTAGTATAGATCGCGAGACTAGGAACACCGGGGAGCTGTTTTTT

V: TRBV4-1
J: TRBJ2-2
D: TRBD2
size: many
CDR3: CASSQASGGLNTGELFF
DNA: TGCGCCAGCAGCCAGGCTAGCGGGGGGCTAAACACCGGGGAGCTGTTTTTT

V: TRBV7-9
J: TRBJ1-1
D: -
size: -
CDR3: CASSPKGQRTEAFF
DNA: TGTGCCAGCAGCCCGAAAGGGCAGCGCACTGAAGCTTTCTTT

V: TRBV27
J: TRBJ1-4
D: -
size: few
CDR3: CASSFNPPGEKLFF
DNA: TGTGCCAGCAGTTTTAACCCCCCGGGAGAAAAACTGTTTTTT

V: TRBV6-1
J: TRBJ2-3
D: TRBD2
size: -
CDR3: CASVASGGAGTQYF
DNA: TGTGCCTCCGTAGCTAGCGGGGGGGCAGGGACGCAGTATTTT

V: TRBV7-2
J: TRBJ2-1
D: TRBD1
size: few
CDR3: CASRRNDRGKSYNEQFF
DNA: TGTGCCAGCAGGCGGAACGACAGGGGAAAATCCTACAATGAGCAGTTCTTC

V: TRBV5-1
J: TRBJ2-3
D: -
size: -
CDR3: CASSTGGADTQYF
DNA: TGCGCCAGCAGCACCGGCGGGGCAGATACGCAGTATTTT

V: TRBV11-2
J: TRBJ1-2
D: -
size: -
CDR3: CASSLEALRGYTF
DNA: TGTGCCAGCAGCTTAGAGGCACTACGGGGCTACACCTTC

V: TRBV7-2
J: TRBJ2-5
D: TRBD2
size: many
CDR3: CASSRRGGNRETQYF
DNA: TGTGCCAGCAGCCGCCGCGGGGGGAATCGAGAGACCCAGTACTTC

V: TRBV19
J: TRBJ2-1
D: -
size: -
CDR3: CASSLPPGSSYNEQFF
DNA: TGTGCCAGTAGTCTACCTCCCGGGAGCTCCTACAATGAGCAGTTCTTC

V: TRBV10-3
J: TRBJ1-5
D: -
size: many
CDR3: CAISDKGRGNQPQHF
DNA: TGTGCCATCAGTGACAAGGGAAGGGGCAATCAGCCCCAGCATTTT

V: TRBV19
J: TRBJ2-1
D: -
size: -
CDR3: CASSRGRLPSGSYNEQFF
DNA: TGTGCCAGTAGTCGCGGTCGGTTGCCTTCTGGGTCCTACAATGAGCAGTTCTTC